One T cell receptor beta chain is described in this entry. The data are from a study of identical twins. The CDR3 has 15 residues. Trimming pared 0 bases from V and 3 bases from J, leaving 12 bases between. CDR1 is LGHDT, CDR2 YNNKEL, per germline (reference sequence). MiXCR, run by TCRdb on the 5' RACE reads, gives a single entry per CDR3 protein. The sample contains 500,000 to 550,000 distinct CDR3 sequences, 20% to 25% of which appear only once. These sequences were also reported in another study, on yellow fever vaccine responses in identical twins.

The specimen was CD4+ T cells sorted from blood. This sequence originates from a woman aged 18-29 years in good health. The V gene is TRBV3-1, the J gene TRBJ2-7; no clear D. CDR3 bases: TGTGCCAGCAGCCAAGATAGGAGCAGAAGCTACGAGCAGTACTTC. Amino acids: CASSQDRSRSYEQYF.